These 27 T cell receptor beta chains came from one sample sequenced in a study of PD-L1 blockade in urothelial cancer. Time point specified: pretreatment peripheral blood. Generated by immunoSEQ multiplex PCR, the TCRdb table keeps only in-frame clones and is missing some. The table shows 45,000 or so clones, with 75% to 90% occurring only once. The source was PBMCs, collected around atezolizumab (anti-PD-L1) treatment. The receptors here all came from a man over 45 with urothelial cancer.

The chain combines TRBV25-1 with TRBJ1-1; 7 bases align to TRBD1. The CDR3 spans 15 residues. Per germline, CDR1 MGHDK and CDR2 SYGVNS. Trimming took 0 bases from V and 7 from J; bases not matched to a gene: 8. As DNA, the CDR3 is TGTGCCAGCAGTGAATATATAGGGGCAGGGGGTGAAGCTTTCTTT. It encodes CASSEYIGAGGEAFF.

The chain carries TRBV19 and TRBJ2-7; TRBD1 matches 8 bases. Trimming cost V 5 bases and J 5 bases; bases outside gene matches: 11. Germline V gene data show CDR1 as LNHDA and CDR2 as SQIVND (reference sequence). The CDR3 is made up of 15 amino acids. In nucleotides, the CDR3 is TGTGCCAGTAGTGCCCACCTCGGCAGGGGGCACGAGCAGTACGTC. It codes for CASSAHLGRGHEQYV.

The V and J genes are TRBV19 and TRBJ2-3, with D possibly matching TRBD2 (5 bases). In germline, CDR1 is LNHDA, CDR2 SQIVND (reference sequence). Trimming took off 8 bases at V and 3 bases at J, with 18 bases between the two ends. The CDR3 sequence is 15 residues long. DNA of the CDR3: TGTGCCAGTTCTGGCGCGGGTGGGAGTACAGATACGCAGTATTTT. Protein sequence: CASSGAGGSTDTQYF.

This clone was observed a few times. CDR3 residues: CASSQQTSGVLYF. As DNA, the CDR3 is TGTGCCAGCAGCCAACAGACTAGCGGAGTTCTGTACTTC. The chain carries TRBV14 and TRBJ2-7, with 9 nucleotides matching TRBD2. After removal of 2 bases from V and 12 bases from J, the junction contained 8 bases not matched to a gene. CDR3 size: 13 residues. CDR1 is SGHDN and CDR2 is FVKESK in the germline V gene.

The J gene is TRBJ1-4, the V gene TRBV30, with 7 nucleotides matching TRBD1. Per the germline V gene, CDR1 is GTSNPN and CDR2 is SVGIG (reference sequence). V was pared by 4 bases and J by 8 bases, with 7 bases of the junction left unmatched. The CDR3 totals 13 residues. The CDR3 sequence is CAWNRGGKEKLFF. CDR3 sequence (DNA): TGTGCCTGGAACAGGGGTGGAAAAGAAAAACTGTTTTTT. Full variable domain (rest looked up from reference TRBV30 and TRBJ1-4): SQTIHQWPATLVQPVGSPLSLECTVEGTSNPNLYWYRQAAGRGLQLLFYSVGIGQISSEVPQNLSASRPQDRQFILSSKKLLLSDSGFYLCAWNRGGKEKLFFGSGTQLSVL.

This sequence joins TRBV5-8 and TRBJ2-7, with D perhaps matching TRBD2 (6 bases). This CDR3 has 15 amino acids. V lost 0 bases to trimming and J lost 5 bases, with 15 bases between them. CDR1 and CDR2 (germline): SGHTS, YDEGEE. The CDR3: CASSLDGREFDEQYF. The CDR3 DNA reads as TGTGCCAGCAGCTTGGACGGACGGGAGTTCGACGAGCAGTACTTC.

The genes are TRBV4-1 and TRBJ2-7; tentatively, D is TRBD1 (5 bases). The CDR3 length is 12 residues. Trimming removed 3 bases from V and 4 bases from J, with 7 bases in between. Germline V gene sequence: CDR1 MGHRA, CDR2 YSYEKL. CDR3 region: CASSHRVYEQYV. As DNA, the CDR3 is TGCGCCAGCAGCCACAGGGTATACGAGCAGTACGTC.

The chain is built from TRBV15 and TRBJ1-4; 7 nucleotides line up with TRBD1. The V segment lost 0 bases and the J segment 1 base; nucleotides outside the gene matches: 5. Germline V CDR1 and CDR2: LNHNV, YYDKDF (reference sequence). CDR3 length equals 17 residues. CDR3 region: CATSRENRGGTNEKLFF. Written as DNA, the CDR3 is TGTGCCACCAGCAGAGAAAACAGGGGAGGAACTAATGAAAAACTGTTTTTT.

The chain couples TRBV9 to TRBJ1-2; 7 bases match TRBD1. Losses at the gene ends were 4 bases for V and 4 bases for J; bases not matched to a gene: 7. CDR1 is SGDLS and CDR2 is YYNGEE in the germline V gene. The CDR3 has 14 amino acids. The CDR3 here is CASSQNWDSYGYTF. The CDR3 coding sequence is TGTGCCAGCAGCCAGAATTGGGACAGCTATGGCTACACCTTC.

The chain recombines TRBV2 with TRBJ1-2, with D unresolved. Trimming stripped 8 bases from V and 4 bases from J, with 11 bases between. The CDR3 loop spans 12 amino acids. Germline CDR1 and CDR2: SNHLY and FYNNEI. Here the CDR3 reads CASRKELYGYTF. In DNA, the CDR3 is TGTGCCAGCCGAAAAGAGCTCTATGGCTACACCTTC.

This sequence joins TRBV5-1 and TRBJ2-7; weak D call: TRBD2 (6 bases). The V gene's germline CDR1 is SGHRS and CDR2 YFSETQ. Trimming removed 0 bases at V and 2 bases at J, with 12 bases between. The CDR3 sequence is 15 residues long. This chain's CDR3 is CASSLAGGTTYEQYF. CDR3 nucleotide sequence: TGCGCCAGCAGCTTGGCCGGGGGAACAACCTACGAGCAGTACTTC.

This clone was seen a single time. The CDR3 sequence is CSPGRGNPRYEQYV. The CDR3, as DNA: TGCAGCCCCGGGAGGGGGAATCCGCGATACGAGCAGTACGTC. This chain uses TRBV29-1 with TRBJ2-7, with 8 bases matching TRBD2. Germline-derived CDR1 and CDR2 are SQVTM and ANQGSEA. The trim removed 8 bases at V and 4 bases at J, leaving 13 bases unmatched. This CDR3 contains 14 residues.

This clone has more than one count but fewer than ten. The CDR3 DNA sequence: TGTGCCAGCTCCCAGGGGCGCATGAACACTGAAGCTTTCTTT. Encoded protein: CASSQGRMNTEAFF. The rearrangement joins TRBV18 to TRBJ1-1; weak D call: TRBD1 (6 bases). CDR3 size: 14 residues. The germline V gene has CDR1 KGHSH and CDR2 LQKENI. The V end lost 6 bases, the J end lost 0 bases, and 11 bases lay between the germline ends.

V gene TRBV7-8 combines with J gene TRBJ2-1; 13 nucleotides align to TRBD2. Germline values: CDR1 SGHVS, CDR2 FQNEAQ. Trimming removed 5 bases from V and 4 bases from J; junction bases left unmatched: 8. The CDR3 consists of 17 residues. Here the CDR3 DNA reads TGTGCCAGCAGCGCGAGACGACTAGCGGGGGGTTACAATGAGCAGTTCTTC. This encodes CASSARRLAGGYNEQFF. Looking up the rest from reference TRBV7-8 and TRBJ2-1 gives the full variable domain: GAGVSQSPRYKVAKRGQDVALRCDPISGHVSLFWYQQALGQGPEFLTYFQNEAQLDKSGLPSDRFFAERPEGSVSTLKIQRTQQEDSAVYLCASSARRLAGGYNEQFFGPGTRLTVL.

The chain joins TRBV5-1 to TRBJ1-5; D may be TRBD1 (6 bases). In germline, CDR1 is SGHRS, CDR2 YFSETQ. The CDR3 runs 15 residues. Trimming stripped 4 bases from V and 7 bases from J, with 18 bases between. This chain's CDR3 is CASSISGQKGQPQHF. In DNA, the CDR3 is TGCGCCAGCAGCATATCGGGACAAAAAGGGCAGCCCCAGCATTTT.

This chain links TRBV7-3 with TRBJ2-3; TRBD2 matches 8 bases. CDR3 length: 14 amino acids. The J segment lost 6 bases and the V segment lost 5 bases, leaving 7 bases of the junction unmatched. Germline loops: CDR1 SGHTA, CDR2 FQGTGA. This chain's CDR3 is CASSETSEADTQYF. For the CDR3, the DNA is TGTGCCAGCAGCGAGACTAGCGAGGCGGATACGCAGTATTTT.

The chain recombines TRBV5-1 with TRBJ1-1; D is perhaps TRBD1 (6 bases). The CDR3 is made up of 16 amino acids. Germline CDR1 and CDR2: SGHRS and YFSETQ. Trimming pared 0 bases from V and 4 bases from J, leaving 16 bases between. CDR3 in amino acids: CASSLAKGVRGTEAFF. CDR3 coding DNA: TGCGCCAGCAGCTTGGCCAAAGGGGTCAGGGGCACTGAAGCTTTCTTT.

Here the CDR3 reads CATQRAGTGSEKLFF. CDR3 DNA: TGTGCCACCCAACGGGCCGGGACAGGGAGTGAAAAACTGTTTTTT. V gene TRBV2 combines with J gene TRBJ1-4; 9 positions match TRBD1. Germline CDR1 SNHLY, CDR2 FYNNEI. The CDR3 consists of 15 residues. V lost 10 bases, J lost 7 bases, and 13 bases stayed unmatched.

The rearrangement uses TRBV6-5 and TRBJ1-4; D is unresolved. The CDR3 loop spans 14 amino acids. The germline V gene encodes CDR1 MNHEY and CDR2 SVGAGI. V was pared by 7 bases and J by 7 bases, with 16 bases between. This chain's CDR3 is CASTPGRRTEKLFF. For the CDR3, the DNA is TGTGCCAGCACCCCGGGGAGGCGGACTGAAAAACTGTTTTTT.

Sample share makes this clone medium-sized. The rearrangement joins TRBV28 to TRBJ1-5, with D hard to call. The CDR3 is 14 amino acids. V lost 4 bases to trimming and J lost 5 bases, with 12 bases between them. Germline CDR1 is MDHEN and CDR2 is SYDVKM. In DNA form, the CDR3 reads TGTGCCAGCAGTTCGGGAGTTGAGCATCAGCCCCAGCATTTT. Amino acids: CASSSGVEHQPQHF. The complete variable domain, with remaining parts taken from reference TRBV28 and TRBJ1-5, reads DVKVTQSSRYLVKRTGEKVFLECVQDMDHENMFWYRQDPGLGLRLIYFSYDVKMKEKGDIPEGYSVSREKKERFSLILESASTNQTSMYLCASSSGVEHQPQHFGDGTRLSIL.

The chain's CDR3 is CASSLLRTNTEAFF. CDR3 sequence (DNA): TGTGCCAGCAGCTTACTTAGGACTAACACTGAAGCTTTCTTT. The chain recombines TRBV7-8 with TRBJ1-1; D uncertain. Trimming pared 2 bases from V and 2 bases from J, leaving 9 bases between. This CDR3 contains 14 residues. Germline V gives CDR1 SGHVS, CDR2 FQNEAQ.

The chain links TRBV28 to TRBJ2-2; D possibly corresponds to TRBD2 (6 bases). The V gene's germline CDR1 is MDHEN and CDR2 SYDVKM. Between the trimmed V and J ends, which lost 5 bases and 1 base, there was a span of 11 bases. There are 15 residues in the CDR3. This CDR3 reads CASSISGKNTGELFF. CDR3 nucleotides: TGTGCCAGCAGTATTAGCGGAAAGAACACCGGGGAGCTGTTTTTT.

The V and J genes are TRBV4-2 and TRBJ1-2; maybe TRBD1 (6 bases). Germline CDR1 and CDR2: LGHNA and YNFKEQ. Trimming shortened V by 4 bases and J by 4 bases, and 19 bases separated the two germline ends. CDR3 size: 16 residues. This chain's CDR3 is CASSRSGGAKTYGYTF. Here the CDR3 DNA reads TGTGCCAGCAGCCGTAGTGGGGGGGCCAAAACCTATGGCTACACCTTC.

A few counts support this clone. V and J are TRBV6-5 and TRBJ1-1, with D perhaps TRBD1 (6 bases). V gave up 7 bases and J gave up 3 bases, with 9 bases separating them. Germline values: CDR1 MNHEY, CDR2 SVGAGI. The CDR3 runs to 12 residues. CDR3 protein: CASIGQYTEAFF. The CDR3 DNA sequence: TGTGCCAGCATCGGACAGTACACTGAAGCTTTCTTT.

The chain is built from TRBV7-8 and TRBJ2-1, with D tentatively TRBD1 (8 bases). Looked up from germline, CDR1 is SGHVS and CDR2 is FQNEAQ. V lost 1 base and J lost 7, with 20 bases in between. This CDR3 comprises 17 residues. The CDR3 protein is CASSLESDREGGNEQFF. In DNA form, the CDR3 reads TGTGCCAGCAGCTTAGAATCGGACAGGGAGGGGGGGAATGAGCAGTTCTTC.

V usage is TRBV14 and J usage is TRBJ1-1; weak D call: TRBD1 (6 bases). CDR3 length: 14 residues. The ends were cut back, 7 bases at V and 4 bases at J, with 16 bases in the middle. Germline-derived CDR1 and CDR2 are SGHDN and FVKESK. The CDR3 sequence: CASTSGGAGTEAFF. CDR3 DNA sequence: TGTGCCAGCACCTCGGGGGGCGCTGGCACTGAAGCTTTCTTT.

This clone showed up just once. This rearrangement joins TRBV7-9 to TRBJ2-7, with D perhaps TRBD2 (7 bases). Trimming took off 8 bases at V and 0 bases at J, with 17 bases between the two ends. The CDR3 spans 15 residues. Germline CDR1 SEHNR, CDR2 FQNEAQ (reference sequence). The chain's CDR3 is CASSRGGTSSYEQYF. The CDR3 region has the DNA TGTGCCAGCTCCCGGGGAGGGACAAGCTCCTACGAGCAGTACTTC.